The present TCR beta chain was sequenced within a study of Graves' ophthalmopathy and Graves' hyperthyroidism. Study observations and caveats: The study's model predicted ophthalmopathy progression at 70.59% sensitivity and 72% to 85% specificity.

Comment on this clonotype: Antigen specificity is unknown.

Amplified material comprised TCR beta CDR3 regions derived from RNA transcripts. HTBI primers were employed in first-round RT-PCR, then a second-round multiplex PCR followed. MiXCR was run by TCRdb on the multiplex PCR reads, yielding one entry per CDR3 protein. The repertoire holds approximately 380,000 distinct CDR3 sequences, with roughly 20% as singletons. The TCR was taken from a woman aged 18-35 years with stable Graves' hyperthyroidism. The source material was peripheral blood.

Here the CDR3 DNA reads TGCGCCAGCAGCTGGGGGACAGGGGCTTCCTACGAGCAGTACTTC. Its translation is CASSWGTGASYEQYF. The chain links TRBV5-1 to TRBJ2-7; 10 bases fit TRBD1. Trimming at V came to 3 bases and at J to 1 base, leaving 4 bases not matched to a gene. CDR1 and CDR2 from the germline V gene are SGHRS and YFSETQ. This CDR3 has 15 residues.